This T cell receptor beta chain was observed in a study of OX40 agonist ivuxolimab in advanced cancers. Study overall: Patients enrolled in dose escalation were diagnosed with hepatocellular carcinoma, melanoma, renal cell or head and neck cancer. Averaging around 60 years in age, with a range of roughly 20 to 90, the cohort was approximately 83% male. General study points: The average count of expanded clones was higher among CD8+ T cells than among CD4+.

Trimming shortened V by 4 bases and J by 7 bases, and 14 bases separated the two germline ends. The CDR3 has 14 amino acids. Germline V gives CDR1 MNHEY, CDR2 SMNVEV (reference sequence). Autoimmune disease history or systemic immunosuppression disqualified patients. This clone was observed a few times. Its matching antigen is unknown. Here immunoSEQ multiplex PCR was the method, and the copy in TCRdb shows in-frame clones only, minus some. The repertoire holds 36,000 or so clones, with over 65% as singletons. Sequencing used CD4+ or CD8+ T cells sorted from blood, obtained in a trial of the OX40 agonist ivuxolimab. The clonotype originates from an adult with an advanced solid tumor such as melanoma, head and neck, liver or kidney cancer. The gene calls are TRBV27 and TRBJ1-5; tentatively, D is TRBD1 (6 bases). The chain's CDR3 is CASSSWGAEQPQHF. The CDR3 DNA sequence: TGTGCCAGCAGTTCCTGGGGGGCTGAGCAGCCCCAGCATTTT.